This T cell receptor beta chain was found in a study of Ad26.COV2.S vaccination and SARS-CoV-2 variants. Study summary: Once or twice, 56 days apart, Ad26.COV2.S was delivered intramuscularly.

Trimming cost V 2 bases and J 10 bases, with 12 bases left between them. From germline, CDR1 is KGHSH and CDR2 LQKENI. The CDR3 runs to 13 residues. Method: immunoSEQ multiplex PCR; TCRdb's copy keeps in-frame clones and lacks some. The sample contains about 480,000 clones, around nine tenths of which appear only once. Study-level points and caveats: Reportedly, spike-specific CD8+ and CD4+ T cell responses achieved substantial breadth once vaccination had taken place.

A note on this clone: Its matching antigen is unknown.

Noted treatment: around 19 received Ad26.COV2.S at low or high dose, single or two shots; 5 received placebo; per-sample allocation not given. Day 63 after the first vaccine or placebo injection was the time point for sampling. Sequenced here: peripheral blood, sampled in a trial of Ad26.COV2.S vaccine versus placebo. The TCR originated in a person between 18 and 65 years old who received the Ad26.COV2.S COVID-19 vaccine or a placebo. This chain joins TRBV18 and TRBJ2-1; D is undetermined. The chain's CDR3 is CASSPAEDLEQFF. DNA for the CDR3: TGTGCCAGCTCACCAGCCGAAGACTTGGAGCAGTTCTTC. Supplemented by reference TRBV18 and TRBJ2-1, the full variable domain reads NAGVMQNPRHLVRRRGQEARLRCSPMKGHSHVYWYRQLPEEGLKFMVYLQKENIIDESGMPKERFSAEFPKEGPSILRIQQVVRGDSAAYFCASSPAEDLEQFFGPGTRLTVL.